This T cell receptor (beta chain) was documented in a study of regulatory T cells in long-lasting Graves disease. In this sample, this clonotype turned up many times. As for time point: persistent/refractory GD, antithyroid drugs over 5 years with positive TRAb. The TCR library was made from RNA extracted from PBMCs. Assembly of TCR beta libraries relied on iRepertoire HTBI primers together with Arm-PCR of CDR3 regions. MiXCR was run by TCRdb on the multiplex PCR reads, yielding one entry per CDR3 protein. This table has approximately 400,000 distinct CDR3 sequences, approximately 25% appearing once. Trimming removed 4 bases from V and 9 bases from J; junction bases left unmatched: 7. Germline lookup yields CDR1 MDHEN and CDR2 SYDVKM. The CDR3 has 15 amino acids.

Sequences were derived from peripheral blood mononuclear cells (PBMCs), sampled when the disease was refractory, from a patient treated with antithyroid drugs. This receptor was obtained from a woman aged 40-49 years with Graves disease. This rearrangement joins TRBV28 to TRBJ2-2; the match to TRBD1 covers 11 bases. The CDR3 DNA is TGTGCCAGCAGTTCTAGGGGACAGGGGGGCAGGGAGCTGTTTTTT. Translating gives CASSSRGQGGRELFF.